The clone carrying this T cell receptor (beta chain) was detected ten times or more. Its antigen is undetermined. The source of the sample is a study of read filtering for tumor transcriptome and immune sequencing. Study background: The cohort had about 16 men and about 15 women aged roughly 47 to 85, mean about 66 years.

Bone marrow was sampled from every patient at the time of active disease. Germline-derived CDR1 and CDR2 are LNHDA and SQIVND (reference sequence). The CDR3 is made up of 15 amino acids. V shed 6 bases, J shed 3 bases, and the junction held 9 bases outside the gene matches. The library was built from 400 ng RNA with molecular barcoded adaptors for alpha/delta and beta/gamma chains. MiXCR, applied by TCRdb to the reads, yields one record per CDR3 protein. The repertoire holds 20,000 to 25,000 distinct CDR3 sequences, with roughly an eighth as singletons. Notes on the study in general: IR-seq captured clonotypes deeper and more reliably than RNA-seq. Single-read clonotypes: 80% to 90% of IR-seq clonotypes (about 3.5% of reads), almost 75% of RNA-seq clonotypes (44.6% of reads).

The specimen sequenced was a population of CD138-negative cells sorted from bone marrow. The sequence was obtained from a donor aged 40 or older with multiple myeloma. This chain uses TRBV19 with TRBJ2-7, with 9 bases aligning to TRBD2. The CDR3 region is CASRGGLAQLYEQYF. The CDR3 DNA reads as TGTGCCAGTAGAGGAGGACTAGCGCAGCTCTACGAGCAGTACTTC.